This T cell receptor beta chain came from a study of blood T cells in healthy people across ages. Through a sample-barcoded 5' primer and a J-beta primer mix, a second PCR was run for roughly 7 to 11 cycles. One entry per CDR3 protein results from TCRdb running MiXCR on the 5' RACE reads. The table shows around 700,000 distinct CDR3 sequences, with 25% occurring only once. V was trimmed by 0 bases and J by 6 bases, leaving 12 bases between them. Germline-derived CDR1 and CDR2 are SGHNT and YYREEE (reference sequence). The CDR3 is 15 residues long. Individuals who donated were healthy Caucasians from Russia aged roughly 6 to 90. Every donor contributed about 10 milliliters of peripheral blood by blood draw. Each sample yielded at least 6.5 million isolated PBMCs. This sample also appeared in a second study, on T cells of mothers and their children. According to that study: Related mother-child pairs shared slightly more overlap than unrelated pairs, but the difference was non-significant.

The chain has TRBV5-4 and TRBJ1-4; D gene unclear. The TCR originated in a boy between 10 and 17 years old in good health. Input material: blood. The CDR3 loop is CASSLAGYGDEKLFF. The CDR3 DNA is TGTGCCAGCAGCTTGGCGGGGTATGGAGATGAAAAACTGTTTTTT.